This section outlines one T cell receptor (beta chain) sequence together with its context. Its specific antigen is unknown. It has no much larger one-base neighbor in the sample; base qualities were not kept. The V end gives up 6 bases and the J end 8 bases, leaving 8 bases in the junction not matched to a gene. As encoded in the germline V gene, CDR1 is MNHEY while CDR2 is SVGAGI. The CDR3 measures 14 amino acids from cysteine to phenylalanine. This entry keeps only the CDR3 DNA: 42 bases, framed from base 1. Receptors were amplified or captured by the immunoSEQ multiplex PCR assay. Deep sequencing of rearranged TCR beta loci, alongside multiparametric flow cytometry, was used to profile T cell repertoires. What TCRdb holds here is the immuneACCESS table cut down to in-frame rearrangements. Part of the clones is not present; checked against another copy, under half of the missing clones reflect an unresolved V gene, and the others are unexplained. The sample table holds roughly 41,000 clones, of which more than 75% were seen once. The ten largest account for approximately 3% of the sample.

The data derive from a study of lymphopenia after photon versus proton radiotherapy (dated by TCRdb to the late 2010s). About the study as a whole: The immunological effects of photon versus proton radiation therapy were compared in patients with gastrointestinal tumors who developed high-grade lymphopenia. The study aimed to characterize how the two radiation modalities differ in their impact on the immune system. The cohort included under 25 patients with gastrointestinal tumors who developed lymphopenia after receiving either photon or proton therapy.

What the research found in general, with its limitations: Across the cohort, among patients who died, a greater drop in TCR diversity after the nadir was inversely correlated with overall survival time. Once the lymphocyte count had reached its nadir, the repertoires of photon-treated patients showed oligoclonal expansion, particularly of CD8+ Temra cells, and this expansion drove the decline in diversity. The survival association was assessed only in patients who died, and better survival with proton therapy was presented by the authors as a possibility rather than a demonstrated result. During treatment, patients who received photon therapy lost naive T cells and TCR diversity and gained effector/memory populations, whereas patients who received proton therapy remained relatively stable.

This clonotype was sampled from a man aged 50-60 years with gastric cancer. The rearranged chain carries TRBV6-5 and TRBJ2-4, and TRBD1 aligns with 9 junction nucleotides. Sequencing was performed on peripheral blood, taken from a patient treated with photon-based radiotherapy. The nucleotides are TGTGCCAGCAGGAAGGGGGACAGGGAAGACATTCAGTACTTC. It specifies CASRKGDREDIQYF.